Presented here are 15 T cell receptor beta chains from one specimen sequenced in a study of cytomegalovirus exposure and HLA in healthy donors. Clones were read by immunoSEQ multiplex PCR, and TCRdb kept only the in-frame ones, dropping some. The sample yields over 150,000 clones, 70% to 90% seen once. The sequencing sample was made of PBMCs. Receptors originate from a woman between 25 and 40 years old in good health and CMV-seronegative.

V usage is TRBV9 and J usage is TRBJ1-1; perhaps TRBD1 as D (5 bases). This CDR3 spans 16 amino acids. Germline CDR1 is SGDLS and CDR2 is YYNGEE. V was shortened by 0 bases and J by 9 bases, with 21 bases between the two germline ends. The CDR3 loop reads CASSVAPVGPGEKAFF. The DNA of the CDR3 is TGTGCCAGCAGCGTAGCTCCTGTGGGACCGGGAGAAAAAGCTTTCTTT.

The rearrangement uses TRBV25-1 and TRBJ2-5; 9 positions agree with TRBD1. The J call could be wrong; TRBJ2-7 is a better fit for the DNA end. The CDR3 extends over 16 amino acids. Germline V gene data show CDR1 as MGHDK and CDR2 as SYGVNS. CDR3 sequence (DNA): TGTGCCAGCAGTGAGGCCGGGACAGGGAGGGCCTACGAGCAGTACTTC. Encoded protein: CASSEAGTGRAYEQYF.

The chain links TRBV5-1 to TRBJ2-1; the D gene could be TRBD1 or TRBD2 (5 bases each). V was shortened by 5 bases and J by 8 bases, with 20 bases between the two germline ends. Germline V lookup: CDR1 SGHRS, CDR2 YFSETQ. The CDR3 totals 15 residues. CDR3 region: CASRRFQGVDYEQFF. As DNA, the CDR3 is TGCGCCAGCAGAAGATTTCAGGGTGTGGACTATGAGCAGTTCTTC.

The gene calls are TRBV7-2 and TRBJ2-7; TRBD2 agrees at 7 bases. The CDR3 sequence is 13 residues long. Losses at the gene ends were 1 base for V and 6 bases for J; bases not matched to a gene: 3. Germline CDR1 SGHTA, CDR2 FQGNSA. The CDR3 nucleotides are TGTGCCAGCAGCTTAGTAGCGGGCCGCGAGCAGTACTTC. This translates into CASSLVAGREQYF.

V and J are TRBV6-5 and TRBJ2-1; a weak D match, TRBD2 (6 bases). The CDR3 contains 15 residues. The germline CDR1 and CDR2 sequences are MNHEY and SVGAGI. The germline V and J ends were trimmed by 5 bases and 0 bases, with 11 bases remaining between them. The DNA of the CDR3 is TGTGCCAGCAGTATAGCGGCTAGCTCCTACAATGAGCAGTTCTTC. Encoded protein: CASSIAASSYNEQFF.

The CDR3 sequence: CASRQEGQPQHF. CDR3 coding DNA: TGTGCCAGCAGACAAGAGGGTCAGCCCCAGCATTTT. The genes are TRBV2 and TRBJ1-5; D is uncertain. In germline, CDR1 is SNHLY, CDR2 FYNNEI. Trimming took off 6 bases at V and 6 bases at J, with 9 bases between the two ends. The CDR3 extends over 12 amino acids.

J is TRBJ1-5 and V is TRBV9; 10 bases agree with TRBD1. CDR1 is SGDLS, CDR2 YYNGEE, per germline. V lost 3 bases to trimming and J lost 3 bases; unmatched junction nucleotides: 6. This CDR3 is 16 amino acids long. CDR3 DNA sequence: TGTGCCAGCAGCGCCGGACAGGGGGGGAACAATCAGCCCCAGCATTTT. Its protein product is CASSAGQGGNNQPQHF.

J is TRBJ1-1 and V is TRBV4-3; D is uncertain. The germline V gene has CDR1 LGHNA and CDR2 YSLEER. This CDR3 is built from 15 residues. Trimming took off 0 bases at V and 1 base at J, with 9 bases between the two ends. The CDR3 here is CASSQERSGNTEAFF. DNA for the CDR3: TGCGCCAGCAGCCAAGAAAGATCGGGGAACACTGAAGCTTTCTTT.

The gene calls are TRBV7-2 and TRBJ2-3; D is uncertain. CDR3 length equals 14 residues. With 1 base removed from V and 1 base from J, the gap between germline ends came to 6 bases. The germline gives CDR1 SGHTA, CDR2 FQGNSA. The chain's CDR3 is CASSLDAGTDTQYF. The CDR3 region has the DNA TGTGCCAGCAGCTTAGATGCAGGCACAGATACGCAGTATTTT.

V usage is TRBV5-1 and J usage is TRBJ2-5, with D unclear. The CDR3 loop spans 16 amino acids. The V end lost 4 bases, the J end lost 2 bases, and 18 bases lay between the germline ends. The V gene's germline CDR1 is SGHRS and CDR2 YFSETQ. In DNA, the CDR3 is TGCGCCAGCAGCCCCGGATTCTTCCCGGGTCAAGAGACCCAGTACTTC. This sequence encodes CASSPGFFPGQETQYF. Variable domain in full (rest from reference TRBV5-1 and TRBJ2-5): KAGVTQTPRYLIKTRGQQVTLSCSPISGHRSVSWYQQTPGQGLQFLFEYFSETQRNKGNFPGRFSGRQFSNSRSEMNVSTLELGDSALYLCASSPGFFPGQETQYFGPGTRLLVL.

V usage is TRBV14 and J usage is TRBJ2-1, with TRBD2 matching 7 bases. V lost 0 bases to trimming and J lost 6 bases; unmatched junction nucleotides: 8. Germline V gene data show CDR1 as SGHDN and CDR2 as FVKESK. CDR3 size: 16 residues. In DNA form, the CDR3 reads TGTGCCAGCAGCCAAGACCTTTCGGCTAGCGGCAATGAGCAGTTCTTC. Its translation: CASSQDLSASGNEQFF.

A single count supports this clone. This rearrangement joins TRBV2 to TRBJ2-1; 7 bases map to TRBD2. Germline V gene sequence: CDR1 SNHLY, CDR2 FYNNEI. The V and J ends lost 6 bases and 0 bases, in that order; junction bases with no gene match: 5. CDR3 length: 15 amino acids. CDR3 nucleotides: TGTGCCAGCAGGAAAGGGACTACCTCCTACAATGAGCAGTTCTTC. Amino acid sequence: CASRKGTTSYNEQFF. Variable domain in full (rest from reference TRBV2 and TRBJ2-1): EPEVTQTPSHQVTQMGQEVILRCVPISNHLYFYWYRQILGQKVEFLVSFYNNEISEKSEIFDDQFSVERPDGSNFTLKIRSTKLEDSAMYFCASRKGTTSYNEQFFGPGTRLTVL.

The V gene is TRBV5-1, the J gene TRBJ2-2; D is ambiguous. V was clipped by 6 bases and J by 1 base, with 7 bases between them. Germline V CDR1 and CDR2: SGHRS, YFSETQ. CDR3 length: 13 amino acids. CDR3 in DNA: TGCGCCAGCACGGACGGGAACACCGGGGAGCTGTTTTTT. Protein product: CASTDGNTGELFF.

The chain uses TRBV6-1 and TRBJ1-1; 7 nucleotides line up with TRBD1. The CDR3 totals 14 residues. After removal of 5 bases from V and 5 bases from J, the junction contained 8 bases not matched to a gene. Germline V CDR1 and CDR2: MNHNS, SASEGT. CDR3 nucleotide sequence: TGTGCCAGCAGTCCGACAGGGACCGGGACTGAAGCTTTCTTT. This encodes CASSPTGTGTEAFF.

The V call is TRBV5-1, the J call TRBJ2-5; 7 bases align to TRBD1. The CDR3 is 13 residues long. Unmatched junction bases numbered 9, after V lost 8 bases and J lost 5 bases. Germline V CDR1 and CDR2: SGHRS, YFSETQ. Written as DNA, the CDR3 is TGCGCCAGTTGTACGACAGGGACGGAGACCCAGTACTTC. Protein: CASCTTGTETQYF.